This T cell receptor beta chain was sequenced for a study of radiotherapy plus CTLA-4 blockade in lung cancer. About the study: Disease control was present in roughly 30% of patients, and objective responses in roughly 17%. Study findings and constraints: In blood, after radiotherapy plus ipilimumab, tumor-derived TCR clones expanded.

V was pared by 6 bases and J by 4 bases, with 8 bases of the junction left unmatched. Looked up from germline, CDR1 is SGHNT and CDR2 is YENEEA. This CDR3 region has 14 residues. The assay was immunoSEQ multiplex PCR, and TCRdb's table has in-frame clones only and misses some. The sample has approximately 99,000 clones; approximately 86% are singletons. A word on this clone: The antigen is not known.

The chain couples TRBV11-3 to TRBJ1-2; 7 nucleotides align to TRBD1. The sample in question was peripheral blood, obtained from a patient treated with radiotherapy plus ipilimumab. This receptor was taken from a human donor with non-small cell lung cancer that progressed on radiotherapy plus ipilimumab. CDR3 residues: CASSSSGQFYGYTF. CDR3 nucleotides: TGTGCCAGCAGTTCCTCGGGACAGTTCTATGGCTACACCTTC.